The source of this TCR beta chain is a study of identical twins. Template switching introduced a universal primer site, and the cDNA bore unique molecular identifiers. MiXCR, applied by TCRdb to the 5' RACE reads, yields one record per CDR3 protein. The data show 1.5 million to 2 million distinct CDR3 sequences, 32% seen once. Deletions cut 2 bases from V and 5 bases from J, with 9 bases between. CDR3 length equals 12 residues. The germline V gene encodes CDR1 SQVTM and CDR2 ANQGSEA. Sequenced input: cord blood. This chain links TRBV29-1 with TRBJ1-1, with D possibly matching TRBD1 (5 bases). The sequence was collected from a newborn girl in good health. The DNA for the CDR3 is TGCAGCGTTGAAAGGGGATGGACTGAAGCTTTCTTT. The encoded protein is CSVERGWTEAFF.